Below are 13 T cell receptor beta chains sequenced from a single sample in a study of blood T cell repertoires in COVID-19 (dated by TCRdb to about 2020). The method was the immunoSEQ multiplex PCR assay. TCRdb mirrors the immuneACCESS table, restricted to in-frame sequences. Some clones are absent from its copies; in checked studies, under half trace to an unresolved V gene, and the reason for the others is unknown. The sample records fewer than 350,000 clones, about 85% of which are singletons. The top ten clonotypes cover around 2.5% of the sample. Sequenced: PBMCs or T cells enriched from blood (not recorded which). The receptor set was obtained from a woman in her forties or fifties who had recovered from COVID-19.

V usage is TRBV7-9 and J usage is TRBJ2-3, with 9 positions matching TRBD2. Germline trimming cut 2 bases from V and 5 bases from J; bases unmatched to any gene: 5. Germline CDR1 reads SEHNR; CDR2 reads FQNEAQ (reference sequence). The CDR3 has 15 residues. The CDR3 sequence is CASSLQRGAGDTQYF. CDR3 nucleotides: TGTGCCAGCAGCTTACAGCGGGGGGCCGGAGATACGCAGTATTTT.

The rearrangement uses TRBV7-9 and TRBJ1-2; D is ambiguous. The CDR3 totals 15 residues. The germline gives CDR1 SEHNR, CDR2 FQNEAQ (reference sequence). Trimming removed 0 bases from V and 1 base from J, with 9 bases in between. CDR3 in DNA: TGTGCCAGCAGCTTAGCGTATGCAGATAACTATGGCTACACCTTC. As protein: CASSLAYADNYGYTF.

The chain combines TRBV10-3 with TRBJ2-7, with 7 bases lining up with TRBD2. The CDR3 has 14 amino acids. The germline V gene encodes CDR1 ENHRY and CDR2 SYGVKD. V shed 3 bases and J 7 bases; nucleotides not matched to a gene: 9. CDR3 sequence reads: CAISDGAGVREQYF. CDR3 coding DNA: TGTGCCATCAGTGATGGCGCGGGAGTACGGGAGCAGTACTTC.

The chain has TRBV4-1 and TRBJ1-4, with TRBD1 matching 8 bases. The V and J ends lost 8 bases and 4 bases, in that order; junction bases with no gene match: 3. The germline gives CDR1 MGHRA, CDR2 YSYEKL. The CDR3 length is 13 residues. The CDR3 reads CASRTGFNEKLFF. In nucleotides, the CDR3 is TGCGCCAGCCGGACAGGGTTTAATGAAAAACTGTTTTTT.

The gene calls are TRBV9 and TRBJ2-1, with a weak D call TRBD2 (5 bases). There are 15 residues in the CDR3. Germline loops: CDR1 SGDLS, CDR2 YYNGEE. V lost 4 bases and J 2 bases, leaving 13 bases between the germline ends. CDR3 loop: CASSRGAEAYNEQFF. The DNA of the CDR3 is TGTGCCAGCAGCCGTGGTGCGGAGGCCTACAATGAGCAGTTCTTC.

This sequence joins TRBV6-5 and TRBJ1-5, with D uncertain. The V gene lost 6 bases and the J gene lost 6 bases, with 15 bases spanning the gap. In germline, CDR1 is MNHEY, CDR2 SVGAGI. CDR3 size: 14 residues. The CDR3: CASSLREGRQPQHF. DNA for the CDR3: TGTGCCAGCAGCCTCCGGGAAGGGCGTCAGCCCCAGCATTTT.

The CDR3: CASSISRNQPQHF. The DNA of the CDR3 is TGTGCCAGTAGTATTTCTCGGAATCAGCCCCAGCATTTT. The chain combines TRBV19 with TRBJ1-5; no reliable D call. Trimming removed 3 bases from V and 4 bases from J, with 7 bases in between. Germline V gene data show CDR1 as LNHDA and CDR2 as SQIVND (reference sequence). CDR3 length: 13 residues.

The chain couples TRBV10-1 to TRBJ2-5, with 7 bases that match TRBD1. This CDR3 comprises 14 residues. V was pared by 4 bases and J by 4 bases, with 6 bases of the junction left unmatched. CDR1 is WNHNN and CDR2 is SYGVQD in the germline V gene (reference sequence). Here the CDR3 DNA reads TGCGCCAGCAGTGCCGACAGGGTGCCAGAGACCCAGTACTTC. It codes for CASSADRVPETQYF.

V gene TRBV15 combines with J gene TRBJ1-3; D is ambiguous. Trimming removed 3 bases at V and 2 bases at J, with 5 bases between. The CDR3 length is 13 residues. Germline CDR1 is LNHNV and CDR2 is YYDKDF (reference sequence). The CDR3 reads CATSRTTGNTIYF. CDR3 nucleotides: TGTGCCACCAGCAGGACAACTGGAAACACCATATATTTT.

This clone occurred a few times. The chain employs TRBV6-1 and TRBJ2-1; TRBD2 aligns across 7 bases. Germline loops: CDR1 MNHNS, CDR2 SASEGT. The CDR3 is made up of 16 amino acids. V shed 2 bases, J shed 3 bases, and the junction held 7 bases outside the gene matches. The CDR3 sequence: CASSEFTGGLYNEQFF. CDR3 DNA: TGTGCCAGCAGTGAATTTACGGGGGGACTCTACAATGAGCAGTTCTTC.

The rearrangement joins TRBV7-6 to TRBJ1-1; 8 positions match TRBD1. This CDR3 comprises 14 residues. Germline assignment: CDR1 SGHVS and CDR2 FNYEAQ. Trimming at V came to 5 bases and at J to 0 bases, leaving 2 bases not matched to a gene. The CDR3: CASSPQGVNTEAFF. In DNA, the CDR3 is TGTGCCAGCAGCCCACAGGGGGTGAACACTGAAGCTTTCTTT.

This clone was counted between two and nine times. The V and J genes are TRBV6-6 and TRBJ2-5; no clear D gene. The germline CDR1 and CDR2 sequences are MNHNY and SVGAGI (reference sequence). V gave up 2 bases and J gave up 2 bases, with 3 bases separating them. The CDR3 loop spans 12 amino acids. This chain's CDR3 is CASSYPQETQYF. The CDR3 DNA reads TGTGCCAGCAGTTACCCTCAAGAGACCCAGTACTTC.

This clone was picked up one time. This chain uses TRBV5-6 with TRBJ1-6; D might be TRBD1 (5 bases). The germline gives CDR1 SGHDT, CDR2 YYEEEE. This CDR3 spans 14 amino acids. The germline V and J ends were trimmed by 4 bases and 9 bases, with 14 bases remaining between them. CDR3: CASSRTTASSPLHF. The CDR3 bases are TGTGCCAGCAGCCGGACAACGGCGAGTTCACCCCTCCACTTT.